This TCR beta chain was retrieved from a study of CD8 T cells in ankylosing spondylitis. The CDR3 runs to 15 residues. V was clipped by 0 bases and J by 3 bases, with 15 bases between them. Germline V gene data show CDR1 as SQVTM and CDR2 as ANQGSEA. This clonotype was seen more than once but under ten times. Its antigen is as yet unknown. Broader study findings: Several highly homologous variants made up a TCR beta motif, and this motif appeared characteristic of ankylosing spondylitis blood. Matched synovial fluid from ankylosing spondylitis patients was reported to be enriched for disease-linked clones.

Via MiXCR, TCRdb re-called the 5' RACE reads, giving one row per CDR3 protein. Among around 250,000 distinct CDR3 sequences listed, 15% to 20% were seen once. Material for sequencing was blood, either unsorted or a sorted T cell fraction (not recorded which). This TCR derives from a male donor with ankylosing spondylitis or in good health (not recorded which). The chain has TRBV29-1 and TRBJ2-7, with a tentative D call TRBD2 (6 bases). The CDR3 coding sequence is TGCAGCGTTGAAGACAGCACTAGCAGGAACTACGAGCAGTACTTC. Residues: CSVEDSTSRNYEQYF.